The 20 T cell receptor beta chains listed next were all sequenced from one sample in a study of T cell repertoires in cytomegalovirus infection. Antigens of these TCRs are unknown. TCRdb ran MiXCR on the reads and lists one entry per CDR3 protein. Of hundreds of thousands of distinct CDR3 sequences listed, roughly 42% are singletons. The material sequenced was cultured PBMCs, taken from culture after CMV antigen stimulation. The receptor set was obtained from a human donor in good health (CMV status not recorded). Some clones in this sample may be carry-over from other donors' samples.

The V call is TRBV10-3, the J call TRBJ1-2; 9 bases line up with TRBD1. The trim removed 7 bases at V and 6 bases at J, leaving 9 bases unmatched. The CDR3 contains 14 residues. Germline V gives CDR1 ENHRY, CDR2 SYGVKD. CDR3 sequence (DNA): TGTGCCATCACCCCGGGACAGGGAGATGATGGCTACACCTTC. Amino acids: CAITPGQGDDGYTF.

The rearrangement joins TRBV28 to TRBJ2-3; TRBD2 matches 11 bases. This CDR3 spans 20 amino acids. Looked up from germline, CDR1 is MDHEN and CDR2 is SYDVKM. V was clipped by 5 bases and J by 0 bases; unmatched bases: 16. CDR3 amino acids: CASSPLAGGLSYLSTDTQYF. For the CDR3, the DNA is TGTGCCAGCAGTCCGCTAGCGGGAGGTCTATCTTACTTAAGCACAGATACGCAGTATTTT.

This sequence joins TRBV5-4 and TRBJ1-1, with D possibly matching TRBD1 (5 bases). The germline V and J ends were trimmed by 1 base and 4 bases, with 11 bases remaining between them. This CDR3 is 14 amino acids long. The germline CDR1 and CDR2 sequences are SGHNT and YYREEE (reference sequence). The CDR3 spells CASSLTGGVTEAFF. CDR3 in DNA: TGTGCCAGCAGCTTGACAGGAGGGGTCACTGAAGCTTTCTTT.

This clonotype was seen a few times. This chain connects TRBV11-2 to TRBJ2-1, with 7 bases matching TRBD2. CDR1 is SGHAT, CDR2 FQNNGV, per germline. V dropped 1 base and J dropped 3; count of bases not matched to a gene: 3. The CDR3 runs 15 residues. Here the CDR3 DNA reads TGTGCCAGCAGCTTAGTCCGCGGGGGCTACAATGAGCAGTTCTTC. The encoded protein is CASSLVRGGYNEQFF.

This clonotype was seen a few times. CDR3 in amino acids: CASRRGGIVDEQFF. The CDR3 DNA reads TGTGCCAGCAGACGCGGGGGTATCGTGGATGAGCAGTTCTTC. The V call is TRBV27, the J call TRBJ2-1, with 7 bases identical to TRBD2. Germline loops: CDR1 MNHEY, CDR2 SMNVEV (reference sequence). Trimming removed 6 bases from V and 8 bases from J; junction bases left unmatched: 10. CDR3 length: 14 residues.

The genes are TRBV7-2 and TRBJ1-2, with TRBD1 as a possible D gene (5 bases). V shed 1 base and J shed 6 bases, with 18 bases lying between them. Germline-derived CDR1 and CDR2 are SGHTA and FQGNSA. CDR3 length: 16 amino acids. CDR3 sequence: CASSLEPGAKIDGYTF. The CDR3 DNA is TGTGCCAGCAGCTTAGAGCCCGGGGCAAAAATTGATGGCTACACCTTC.

The chain combines TRBV7-2 with TRBJ2-1, with a weak D call TRBD2 (6 bases). Germline lookup yields CDR1 SGHTA and CDR2 FQGNSA. V was pared by 1 base and J by 8 bases, with 9 bases between. The CDR3 runs 13 residues. The CDR3 reads CASSLGSGHEQFF. CDR3 nucleotides: TGTGCCAGCAGCTTAGGAAGCGGGCATGAGCAGTTCTTC.

The chain recombines TRBV7-8 with TRBJ2-1; TRBD2 agrees at 8 bases. V lost 11 bases, J lost 10 bases, and 10 bases stayed unmatched. Germline lookup yields CDR1 SGHVS and CDR2 FQNEAQ. The CDR3 runs to 12 residues. The CDR3, as DNA: TGTGCCGTCGGGGGGGTGGGGGAAGAGCAGTTCTTC. Its translation: CAVGGVGEEQFF.

This clonotype has a handful of counts. V and J are TRBV20-1 and TRBJ1-1, with 8 bases that match TRBD1. The germline V gene encodes CDR1 DFQATT and CDR2 SNEGSKA (reference sequence). The CDR3 is 15 residues long. Trimming at V came to 3 bases and at J to 0 bases, leaving 6 bases not matched to a gene. DNA for the CDR3: TGCAGTGCTAGTCAGGGGGCTAACATGAACACTGAAGCTTTCTTT. Its protein product is CSASQGANMNTEAFF.

About this clonotype: The junction differs from germline at one of its ends, possibly a read error. This chain links TRBV5-3 with TRBJ2-1, with a possible D match to TRBD1 (6 bases). TRBV5-3 is an ORF, with its function uncertain. This CDR3 region has 17 residues. The CDR3 nucleotides read TGTGCCAGCAGCTTGATCCAGGGGATTAGACCTCTCAATGAGCAGTTCTTC. This encodes CASSLIQGIRPLNEQFF.

The chain joins TRBV18 to TRBJ1-1, with D possibly TRBD1 on 5 matching bases. Trimming cost V 3 bases and J 1 base, with 15 bases left between them. The germline CDR1 and CDR2 sequences are KGHSH and LQKENI. This CDR3 spans 16 amino acids. The CDR3 loop is CASSPYGGGGNTEAFF. In DNA, the CDR3 is TGTGCCAGCTCACCGTACGGGGGAGGAGGGAACACTGAAGCTTTCTTT.

This clonotype was recorded once. The V gene is TRBV29-1, the J gene TRBJ2-1; 11 nucleotides line up with TRBD2. J gave up 1 base and V 6 bases, and 8 bases lay outside the gene matches. CDR1 is SQVTM and CDR2 is ANQGSEA in the germline V gene. This CDR3 spans 16 amino acids. CDR3 in DNA: TGCAGCGTGCTAACGACTAGCGGGACTTCCTACAATGAGCAGTTCTTC. Translation: CSVLTTSGTSYNEQFF.

This clonotype has more than one count but fewer than ten. The V and J genes are TRBV2 and TRBJ2-5; D is ambiguous. V lost 7 bases and J 2 bases, leaving 14 bases between the germline ends. CDR1 is SNHLY and CDR2 is FYNNEI in the germline V gene. The CDR3 sequence is 14 residues long. The CDR3 spells CASTAQIVQETQYF. The CDR3 nucleotides read TGTGCCAGCACCGCCCAAATAGTACAAGAGACCCAGTACTTC.

This clonotype came up a few times. V usage is TRBV12-3 or TRBV12-4 and J usage is TRBJ2-2, with D perhaps TRBD2 (7 bases). V shed 7 bases and J shed 7 bases, with 16 bases lying between them. This CDR3 is 14 amino acids long. CDR3 region: CASKAGADSGELFF. Here the CDR3 DNA reads TGTGCCAGCAAGGCGGGGGCTGACAGCGGGGAGCTGTTTTTT.

This chain links TRBV20-1 with TRBJ1-5; 8 bases are a match to TRBD1. Trimming took 6 bases from V and 4 from J; bases not matched to a gene: 5. The CDR3 extends over 13 amino acids. Germline lookup yields CDR1 DFQATT and CDR2 SNEGSKA (reference sequence). CDR3 coding DNA: TGCAGTGCCCTTACAGGGGGGAATCAGCCCCAGCATTTT. Translated: CSALTGGNQPQHF.

V usage is TRBV5-6 and J usage is TRBJ1-2, with 7 bases aligning to TRBD1. Germline CDR1 SGHDT, CDR2 YYEEEE. V lost 2 bases, J lost 4 bases, and 11 bases stayed unmatched. The length of the CDR3 is 16 residues. The CDR3 coding sequence is TGTGCCAGCAGCTTAGACCCCACAGGGGCGGTCTATGGCTACACCTTC. It encodes CASSLDPTGAVYGYTF.

This clonotype was counted only a few times. This chain joins TRBV7-6 and TRBJ2-2, with 8 bases lining up with TRBD1. Trimming cost V 5 bases and J 3 bases; bases outside gene matches: 8. CDR3 length: 16 residues. Germline V gene sequence: CDR1 SGHVS, CDR2 FNYEAQ. CDR3 DNA: TGTGCCAGCAGCCGCCGCGTGGACAGGGACACCGGGGAGCTGTTTTTT. Translated: CASSRRVDRDTGELFF.

This chain uses TRBV4-3 with TRBJ1-2; D may be TRBD1 (5 bases). V was shortened by 2 bases and J by 6 bases, with 16 bases between the two germline ends. Germline loops: CDR1 LGHNA, CDR2 YSLEER. The CDR3 has 15 residues. CDR3 protein: CASSQTPQGDNGYTF. CDR3 bases: TGCGCCAGCAGCCAAACCCCTCAGGGAGATAATGGCTACACCTTC.

This clonotype occurred a few times. This chain links TRBV19 with TRBJ2-7; unclear D gene. The CDR3 covers 14 residues. V was clipped by 4 bases and J by 7 bases, with 17 bases between them. Looked up from germline, CDR1 is LNHDA and CDR2 is SQIVND (reference sequence). Here the CDR3 reads CASSRAASYVEQYF. CDR3 coding DNA: TGTGCCAGTAGTAGGGCAGCATCCTACGTGGAGCAGTACTTC.

V usage is TRBV20-1 and J usage is TRBJ2-2; D is uncertain. V lost 6 bases, J lost 1 base, and 9 bases lay in between. CDR3 size: 13 residues. The germline V gene encodes CDR1 DFQATT and CDR2 SNEGSKA (reference sequence). The CDR3 loop reads CSATPMNTGELFF. The CDR3 nucleotides read TGCAGTGCCACCCCAATGAACACCGGGGAGCTGTTTTTT.